This T cell receptor beta chain was identified during a study of blood T cell repertoires in COVID-19. Study-wide background: Samples of COVID-19 (acute and convalescent) were obtained from the United States, Italy and Spain. Sources were T cells, B-cell-depleted T cells, or PBMCs; the material itself was cDNA or gDNA.

Trimming took off 0 bases at V and 1 base at J, with 4 bases between the two ends. CDR1 is SGHNT, CDR2 YYREEE, per germline (reference sequence). The CDR3 runs 13 residues. Repertoires were generated with immunoSEQ multiplex PCR, while TCRdb's copy carries only in-frame clones and drops some. The sample includes 150,000 or so clones, 70% to 90% of them seen just once. Sequenced input: peripheral blood. This chain connects TRBV5-4 to TRBJ1-2; no clear D gene. The TCR was taken from a man in his 60s who had recovered from COVID-19. CDR3 bases: TGTGCCAGCAGCTTGGGAGATAACTATGGCTACACCTTC. It specifies CASSLGDNYGYTF.